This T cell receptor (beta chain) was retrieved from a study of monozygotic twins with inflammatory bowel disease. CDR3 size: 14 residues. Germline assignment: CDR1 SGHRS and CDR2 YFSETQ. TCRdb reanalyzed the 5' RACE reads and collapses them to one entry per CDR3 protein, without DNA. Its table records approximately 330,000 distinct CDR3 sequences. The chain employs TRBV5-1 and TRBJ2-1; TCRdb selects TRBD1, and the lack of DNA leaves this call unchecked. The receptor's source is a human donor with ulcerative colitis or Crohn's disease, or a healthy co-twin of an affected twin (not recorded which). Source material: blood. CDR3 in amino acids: CASSPLDPAYEQFF.